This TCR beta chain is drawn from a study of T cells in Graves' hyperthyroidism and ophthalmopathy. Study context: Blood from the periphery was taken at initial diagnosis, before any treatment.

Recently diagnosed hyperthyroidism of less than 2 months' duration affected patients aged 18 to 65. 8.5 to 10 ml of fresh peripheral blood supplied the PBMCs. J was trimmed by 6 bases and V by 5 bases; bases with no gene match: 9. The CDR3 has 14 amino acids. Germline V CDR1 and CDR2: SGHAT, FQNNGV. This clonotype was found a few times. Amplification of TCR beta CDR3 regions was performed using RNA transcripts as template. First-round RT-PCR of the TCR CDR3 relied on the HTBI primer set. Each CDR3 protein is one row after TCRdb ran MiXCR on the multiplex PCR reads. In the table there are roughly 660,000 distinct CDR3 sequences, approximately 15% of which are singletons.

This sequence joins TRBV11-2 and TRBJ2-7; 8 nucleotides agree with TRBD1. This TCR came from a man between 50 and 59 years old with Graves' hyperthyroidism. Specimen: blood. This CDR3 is CASSARRTGTEQYF. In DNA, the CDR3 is TGTGCCAGCAGCGCCCGTCGGACAGGGACCGAGCAGTACTTC. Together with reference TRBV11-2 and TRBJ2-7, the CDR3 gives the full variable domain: EAGVAQSPRYKIIEKRQSVAFWCNPISGHATLYWYQQILGQGPKLLIQFQNNGVVDDSQLPKDRFSAERLKGVDSTLKIQPAKLEDSAVYLCASSARRTGTEQYFGPGTRLTVT.